The 15 T cell receptor beta chains below come from one sample, sequenced in a study of T cell repertoires in cytomegalovirus infection. Using its own MiXCR run on the reads, TCRdb lists one record per CDR3 protein. The table has 180,000 or so distinct CDR3 sequences, about a sixth seen once. Source material: CD8+ T cells from PBMCs. These receptors all stem from a human donor in good health (CMV status not recorded). Some clones in this sample may be carry-over from other donors' samples.

The chain has TRBV7-8 and TRBJ1-1; a possible D gene is TRBD1 (6 bases). V was shortened by 1 base and J by 0 bases, with 15 bases between the two germline ends. There are 17 residues in the CDR3. In germline, CDR1 is SGHVS, CDR2 FQNEAQ. CDR3 sequence (DNA): TGTGCCAGCAGCTTAGGCGGGCTGGGGGCCATGAACACTGAAGCTTTCTTT. Translating gives CASSLGGLGAMNTEAFF.

In its sample, this clonotype was seen a few times. The chain links TRBV12-3 or TRBV12-4 to TRBJ1-6, with 7 bases aligning to TRBD1. After removal of 4 bases from V and 7 bases from J, the junction contained 4 bases not matched to a gene. This CDR3 is built from 14 residues. The CDR3 spells CASSSGTENSPLHF. The CDR3 region has the DNA TGTGCCAGCAGTTCAGGGACAGAAAATTCACCCCTCCACTTT.

This chain uses TRBV4-3 with TRBJ2-7; a weak D match, TRBD2 (6 bases). Germline lookup yields CDR1 LGHNA and CDR2 YSLEER. The CDR3 sequence is 14 residues long. V was shortened by 1 base and J by 4 bases, with 11 bases between the two germline ends. The CDR3 loop reads CASSQGHGTYEQYF. The CDR3 DNA is TGCGCCAGCAGCCAAGGCCATGGGACTTACGAGCAGTACTTC.

There are a few counts of this clonotype. The gene calls are TRBV12-3 or TRBV12-4 and TRBJ2-7; 7 bases fit TRBD1. This CDR3 contains 14 residues. Trimming cost V 3 bases and J 3 bases; bases outside gene matches: 5. CDR3 nucleotide sequence: TGTGCCAGCAGTTTTGGGACAGTAAACTACGAGCAGTACTTC. Translated: CASSFGTVNYEQYF.

This clonotype was recorded a few times. V is TRBV7-9 and J is TRBJ2-7; D gene uncertain. Germline CDR1 is SEHNR and CDR2 is FQNEAQ (reference sequence). V was cut by 2 bases and J by 4 bases, with 6 bases left in between. The CDR3 has 12 residues. Here the CDR3 DNA reads TGTGCCAGCAGCTTATCACTTTACGAGCAGTACTTC. It encodes CASSLSLYEQYF.

This clonotype was found a few times. The chain couples TRBV6-6 to TRBJ2-1; 12 bases fit TRBD1. The V and J ends lost 5 bases and 3 bases, in that order; junction bases with no gene match: 8. Germline CDR1 MNHNY, CDR2 SVGAGI (reference sequence). The CDR3 length is 17 residues. The DNA of the CDR3 is TGTGCCAGCAGTCCGGGACAGGGGGCAAGGTTCTACAATGAGCAGTTCTTC. Protein product: CASSPGQGARFYNEQFF.

This chain links TRBV20-1 with TRBJ2-7; tentatively, D is TRBD2 (5 bases). V lost 0 bases, J lost 0 bases, and 12 bases lay in between. Per germline, CDR1 DFQATT and CDR2 SNEGSKA (reference sequence). The CDR3 has 15 amino acids. CDR3 nucleotides: TGCAGTGCTAGAGATCCGGACTTCCCCTCCTACGAGCAGTACTTC. Protein: CSARDPDFPSYEQYF.

This chain connects TRBV29-1 to TRBJ2-1; tentatively, D is TRBD1 or TRBD2 (5 bases each). Germline assignment: CDR1 SQVTM and CDR2 ANQGSEA. The CDR3 covers 16 residues. The V end was cut by 0 bases, the J end by 0 bases, with 12 bases between. The CDR3 coding sequence is TGCAGCGTTGAAGAGCCCGGGACGGTCTCCTACAATGAGCAGTTCTTC. Protein product: CSVEEPGTVSYNEQFF.

This clonotype appeared a few times. The V and J genes are TRBV7-2 and TRBJ1-6, with D possibly TRBD1 on 6 matching bases. V shed 2 bases and J shed 7 bases, with 18 bases lying between them. CDR3 length: 17 amino acids. Germline V gene lookup returns CDR1 SGHTA and CDR2 FQGNSA. The CDR3 sequence: CASSLRLVDRTNSPLHF. CDR3 coding DNA: TGTGCCAGCAGCTTACGGTTGGTCGACAGGACCAATTCACCCCTCCACTTT.

In this sample, this clonotype turned up a few times. CDR3 amino acids: CASSPALGYEQYF. CDR3 DNA sequence: TGTGCCAGCAGCCCAGCGCTGGGCTACGAGCAGTACTTC. The rearrangement links TRBV7-6 to TRBJ2-7, with D unclear. Per the germline V gene, CDR1 is SGHVS and CDR2 is FNYEAQ. There are 13 residues in the CDR3. V gave up 5 bases and J gave up 3 bases, with 11 bases separating them.

The rearrangement links TRBV12-3 or TRBV12-4 to TRBJ1-1; D remains ambiguous. Trimming removed 7 bases from V and 6 bases from J, with 12 bases in between. The CDR3 runs 12 residues. CDR3 nucleotides: TGTGCCAGCACCTTAGGAAGCTCTGAAGCTTTCTTT. Translation: CASTLGSSEAFF.

This chain links TRBV19 with TRBJ1-1; possible D gene TRBD1, 5 bases. The ends were cut back, 6 bases at V and 3 bases at J, with 20 bases in the middle. CDR1 and CDR2 from the germline V gene are LNHDA and SQIVND (reference sequence). The CDR3 has 16 amino acids. This chain's CDR3 is CASRRKRGNGHTEAFF. As DNA, the CDR3 is TGTGCCAGTAGGAGAAAGCGGGGGAATGGGCACACTGAAGCTTTCTTT.

The V and J genes are TRBV12-3 or TRBV12-4 and TRBJ1-3; 9 nucleotides match TRBD1. V trimming: 7 bases; J trimming: 8 bases; junction bases outside the gene matches: 15. This CDR3 is 16 amino acids long. CDR3 in DNA: TGTGCCAGCACACACCCCCGGGACAGGGTCTCGGACACCATATATTTT. Amino acid sequence: CASTHPRDRVSDTIYF.

This clonotype showed up just a few times. In nucleotides, the CDR3 is TGCGCCAGCAGCCCTGGGACAGGCACAAGCACAGATACGCAGTATTTT. Its translation: CASSPGTGTSTDTQYF. J is TRBJ2-3 and V is TRBV5-1; 8 positions match TRBD1. Germline V CDR1 and CDR2: SGHRS, YFSETQ. V shed 4 bases and J 0 bases; nucleotides not matched to a gene: 7. The CDR3 runs 16 residues.

This clonotype was seen repeatedly, ten times or more. This rearrangement joins TRBV6-2 or TRBV6-3 to TRBJ2-7; no definite D call. This CDR3 region has 11 residues. In germline, CDR1 is MNHEY, CDR2 SVGEGT. V shed 10 bases and J shed 3 bases, with 10 bases lying between them. CDR3 region: CAIGAFYEQYF. CDR3 coding DNA: TGTGCCATCGGAGCTTTCTACGAGCAGTACTTC.